Sequencing of this TCR beta chain was carried out in a study of cytomegalovirus exposure and HLA in healthy donors. Findings and limits, study-wide: Investigators reported some 150 TCR beta chains as tied to cytomegalovirus. Researchers reported that a few CMV-associated chains were confirmed in vitro as CMV antigen-specific.

Generated by immunoSEQ multiplex PCR, the TCRdb table keeps only in-frame clones and is missing some. Of approximately 80,000 clones in the sample, over 85% were seen once. CDR1 is GTSNPN and CDR2 is SVGIG in the germline V gene (reference sequence). This CDR3 region has 16 residues. The J segment lost 1 base and the V segment lost 5 bases, leaving 10 bases of the junction unmatched. Points on this clone: Its specificity is unknown.

The sequence came from a woman aged 25 to 39 in good health and CMV-seronegative. This chain joins TRBV30 and TRBJ2-4, with 8 bases aligning to TRBD1. Sequenced sample: PBMCs. The CDR3 DNA reads TGTGCCTGGTCAAGAGGACAGGGATATGCCAAAAACATTCAGTACTTC. Translation gives CAWSRGQGYAKNIQYF.